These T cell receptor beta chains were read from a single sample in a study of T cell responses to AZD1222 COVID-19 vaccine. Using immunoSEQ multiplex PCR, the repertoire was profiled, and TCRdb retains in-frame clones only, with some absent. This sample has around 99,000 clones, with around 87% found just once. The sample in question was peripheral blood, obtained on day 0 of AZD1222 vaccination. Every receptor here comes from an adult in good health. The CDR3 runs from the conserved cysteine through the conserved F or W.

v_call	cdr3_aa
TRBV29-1	CSVERGWTGELFF
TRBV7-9	CASSIIGTGGTDTQYF
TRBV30	CASSWGDRATYEQYF
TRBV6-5	CASIGGGTSYGYTF
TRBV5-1	CASSSKQGVEQYF
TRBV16	CASSQSVGRSSGANVLTF
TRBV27	CASTHPAKYYNEQFF
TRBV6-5	CASRGGPQSNQPQHF
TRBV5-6	CASSLWPNQPQHF
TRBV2	CASSEVLTVVYEQFF
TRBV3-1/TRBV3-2	CASSQTTSGGGYGYTF
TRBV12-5	CASGFDRASGTGANVLTF
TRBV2	CASTLPGGDQYF
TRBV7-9	CASSPQVRGAPLHF
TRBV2	CASAAYQETQYF
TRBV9	CASSVGGQGLNTEAFF
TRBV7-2	CASSFPRQWAYEQYF
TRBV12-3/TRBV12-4	CASSTHSSPLHF
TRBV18	CASSPQEGARTEAFF
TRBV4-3	CASSLGPGREAYNEQFF
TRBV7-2	CASSSRLVPDTQYF
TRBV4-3	CASSQAGLANYGYTF
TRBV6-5	CASSPGTGVTEAFF
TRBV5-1	CASSYPGQETGELFF
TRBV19	CASSNPRGSGTSSYEQYF
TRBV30	CGLKQGAWYYGYTF
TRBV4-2	CASSQDPAGPYTGNTIYF
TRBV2	CAGHRDGEAFF
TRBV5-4	CASSLDSSGETQYF
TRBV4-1	CASSQFAPGHPQDNEQFF
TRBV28	CASSLQLNTEAFF
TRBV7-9	CASSPGSYSYNSPLHF
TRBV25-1	CASSVRTSGSGETQYF
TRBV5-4	CASSTDPTANTGELFF
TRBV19	CASSIDRNRGLGNQPQHF
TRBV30	CASRASGSYEQYF
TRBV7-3	CASSPTDIYTGELFF
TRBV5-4	CASSSYQGYGGYEQYF
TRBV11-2	CASSLFGRPKGYTF
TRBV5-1	CASSLAQLAGNQETQYF
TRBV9	CASSVTSGLPSYNEQFF
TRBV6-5	CASSYLPWWSYTF